A selection of T cell receptor beta chains follows, all from one sample in a study of lymphopenia after photon versus proton radiotherapy. Assay used: immunoSEQ multiplex PCR; TCRdb lists only in-frame clones, some missing. The sample records more than 45,000 clones, approximately 92% being singletons. The sample consisted of peripheral blood, taken from a patient treated with photon-based radiotherapy. The origin of the receptors is a woman aged 40 to 50 with cholangiocarcinoma. Both conserved end residues are part of each CDR3. The order of the fields is V gene, CDR3 length, CDR3 protein.

TRBV27	16	CASSLWGSGRTDTQYF
TRBV5-1	17	CASSHYGSGRGTDTQYF
TRBV6-4	17	CASSDSAHRPQNTEAFF
TRBV25-1	16	CASSEPGTSGSYEQYF
TRBV30	13	CAWSSGRDNEQFF
TRBV9	14	CASSVEGRDTEAFF
TRBV6-5	10	CASRGGELFF
TRBV2	13	CASSEGGGNEQFF
TRBV18	14	CASSPNGGRETQYF
TRBV6-1	14	CASTPDRARSPLHF
TRBV11-1	14	CASSLGQEYNEQFF
TRBV18	15	CASSPPGFTSYGYTF